These 21 T cell receptor beta chains originate from one sample sequenced in a study of sequential checkpoint blockade in melanoma. Treatment described: randomized to nivolumab then ipilimumab (arm A) or the reverse (arm B). Here immunoSEQ multiplex PCR was the method, and the copy in TCRdb shows in-frame clones only, minus some. The sample has about 20,000 clones; around 82% are singletons. The sequencing here drew on CD8+ T cells sorted from blood (inferred from file names), taken from a patient given nivolumab and ipilimumab in sequence. These receptors all stem from a human donor with melanoma.

V usage is TRBV4-3 and J usage is TRBJ2-1; D is unresolved. The CDR3 contains 17 residues. Germline CDR1 is LGHNA and CDR2 is YSLEER. V was shortened by 3 bases and J by 3 bases, with 18 bases between the two germline ends. CDR3 amino acids: CASSHLYRGQSYNEQFF. In DNA form, the CDR3 reads TGCGCCAGCAGCCACTTGTATCGAGGCCAGAGCTACAATGAGCAGTTCTTC.

This clone is medium-sized. The V call is TRBV5-4, the J call TRBJ2-7; 12 bases map to TRBD1. The CDR3 extends over 15 amino acids. The V and J ends lost 4 bases and 5 bases, in that order; junction bases with no gene match: 7. Germline assignment: CDR1 SGHNT and CDR2 YYREEE (reference sequence). CDR3 region: CASSNAGTGGHEQYF. CDR3 in DNA: TGTGCCAGCAGCAACGCCGGGACAGGGGGCCACGAGCAGTACTTC.

The count of this clone is one. The chain uses TRBV7-2 and TRBJ2-3; D may be TRBD2 (7 bases). CDR1 and CDR2 (germline): SGHTA, FQGNSA. V was clipped by 8 bases and J by 5 bases, with 17 bases between them. CDR3 size: 14 residues. The chain's CDR3 is CASGRGLTGDTQYF. DNA for the CDR3: TGTGCCAGCGGGCGGGGGCTCACGGGAGATACGCAGTATTTT.

The V gene is TRBV6-5, the J gene TRBJ2-3; D gene unclear. CDR3 size: 14 residues. Germline V lookup: CDR1 MNHEY, CDR2 SVGAGI. Trimming shortened V by 5 bases and J by 0 bases, and 9 bases separated the two germline ends. The CDR3 bases are TGTGCCAGCAGTCTCGGTCCAAGCACAGATACGCAGTATTTT. Protein product: CASSLGPSTDTQYF.

CDR3 bases: TGTGCCAGCAGTTTAGCAGGGTTGAGAACTGAAGCTTTCTTT. Encoded protein: CASSLAGLRTEAFF. The gene calls are TRBV27 and TRBJ1-1; a weak D match, TRBD1 (5 bases). The germline V and J ends were trimmed by 2 bases and 5 bases, with 12 bases remaining between them. CDR3 length: 14 residues. CDR1 and CDR2 from the germline V gene are MNHEY and SMNVEV (reference sequence).

This chain joins TRBV5-1 and TRBJ2-3, with 9 nucleotides matching TRBD2. Germline V gene sequence: CDR1 SGHRS, CDR2 YFSETQ. The CDR3 spans 17 residues. Trimming at V came to 4 bases and at J to 0 bases, leaving 9 bases not matched to a gene. This CDR3 reads CASSQAGGPTSTDTQYF. CDR3 nucleotides: TGCGCCAGCAGCCAGGCGGGGGGGCCAACTAGCACAGATACGCAGTATTTT.

The V gene is TRBV6-5, the J gene TRBJ1-2, with no clear D. This CDR3 is 14 amino acids long. Trimming took off 0 bases at V and 3 bases at J, with 8 bases between the two ends. The germline V gene encodes CDR1 MNHEY and CDR2 SVGAGI. The CDR3 nucleotides read TGTGCCAGCAGTTACTCGGCCATCCACTATGGCTACACCTTC. It codes for CASSYSAIHYGYTF.

The chain links TRBV19 to TRBJ1-5, with D hard to call. V was clipped by 2 bases and J by 2 bases, with 7 bases between them. The CDR3 covers 14 residues. Germline V gene sequence: CDR1 LNHDA, CDR2 SQIVND (reference sequence). The CDR3 protein is CASSIISGNQPQHF. CDR3 in DNA: TGTGCCAGTAGTATAATTTCAGGCAATCAGCCCCAGCATTTT.

The chain couples TRBV9 to TRBJ1-3, with a weak D call TRBD1 (5 bases). Trimming shortened V by 1 base and J by 0 bases, and 8 bases separated the two germline ends. Germline V gives CDR1 SGDLS, CDR2 YYNGEE. This CDR3 region has 15 residues. The CDR3 nucleotides read TGTGCCAGCAGCGTACAGGGCGGCTCTGGAAACACCATATATTTT. Translated: CASSVQGGSGNTIYF.

In its sample, this clone was seen a few times. The chain links TRBV7-9 to TRBJ1-4; possibly TRBD1 for D (5 bases). The ends were cut back, 6 bases at V and 7 bases at J, with 18 bases in the middle. The CDR3 sequence is 15 residues long. The germline CDR1 and CDR2 sequences are SEHNR and FQNEAQ (reference sequence). CDR3 in DNA: TGTGCCAGCAGTTCTTTAGCGGGACGGCTTGAAAAACTGTTTTTT. Translating gives CASSSLAGRLEKLFF.

The chain recombines TRBV5-8 with TRBJ1-5; D is unclear. The CDR3 is 12 amino acids. Germline lookup yields CDR1 SGHTS and CDR2 YDEGEE. V was trimmed by 4 bases and J by 5 bases, leaving 7 bases between them. CDR3 residues: CASSQADQPQHF. The CDR3 nucleotides are TGTGCCAGCAGCCAAGCTGATCAGCCCCAGCATTTT.

This rearrangement joins TRBV7-9 to TRBJ2-7; the D gene is possibly TRBD2 (6 bases). The CDR3 spans 13 residues. Trimming cost V 10 bases and J 0 bases, with 13 bases left between them. Germline V gene data show CDR1 as SEHNR and CDR2 as FQNEAQ (reference sequence). The CDR3 sequence: CAIRTIPSYEQYF. The CDR3 region has the DNA TGTGCCATCCGGACTATTCCCTCCTACGAGCAGTACTTC.

The chain uses TRBV7-9 and TRBJ2-6; tentatively, D is TRBD1 (5 bases). The CDR3 spans 16 residues. The germline CDR1 and CDR2 sequences are SEHNR and FQNEAQ (reference sequence). Trimming cost V 5 bases and J 2 bases, with 13 bases left between them. The CDR3 loop reads CASSPIRAAGANVLTF. The CDR3 DNA reads TGTGCCAGCAGCCCAATCAGGGCGGCTGGGGCCAACGTCCTGACTTTC.

The V and J genes are TRBV6-5 and TRBJ2-3; the match to TRBD1 covers 7 bases. This CDR3 region has 14 residues. Germline V lookup: CDR1 MNHEY, CDR2 SVGAGI. V lost 8 bases and J lost 8; bases outside the gene matches: 13. This chain's CDR3 is CASGTEGTHGTQYF. The CDR3 DNA reads as TGTGCCAGCGGGACAGAGGGGACGCATGGTACGCAGTATTTT.

J is TRBJ2-7 and V is TRBV2, with D maybe TRBD1 (6 bases). This CDR3 contains 13 residues. Deletions cut 1 base from V and 6 bases from J, with 10 bases between. The V gene's germline CDR1 is SNHLY and CDR2 FYNNEI. Written as DNA, the CDR3 is TGTGCCAGCAGTGAAGAAGGGGGTCGCGAGCAGTACTTC. Its translation: CASSEEGGREQYF.

The V and J genes are TRBV27 and TRBJ2-1, with D perhaps matching TRBD2 (6 bases). The V gene's germline CDR1 is MNHEY and CDR2 SMNVEV (reference sequence). V lost 5 bases, J lost 14 bases, and 13 bases lay in between. There are 11 residues in the CDR3. Here the CDR3 DNA reads TGTGCCAGCAGTGCCGGGACTTTGAAGTTCTTC. Translated: CASSAGTLKFF.

This clone was observed a single time. The chain employs TRBV4-1 and TRBJ1-2; weak D call: TRBD1 (5 bases). Germline V CDR1 and CDR2: MGHRA, YSYEKL. This CDR3 comprises 15 residues. Deletions cut 1 base from V and 3 bases from J, with 12 bases between. CDR3 sequence: CASSQGQDRYYGYTF. CDR3 sequence (DNA): TGCGCCAGCAGCCAAGGGCAAGACAGATACTATGGCTACACCTTC.

V and J are TRBV7-3 and TRBJ2-5, with D tentatively TRBD1 (5 bases). Germline V gene lookup returns CDR1 SGHTA and CDR2 FQGTGA. This CDR3 has 14 amino acids. The V gene lost 4 bases and the J gene lost 7 bases, with 16 bases spanning the gap. CDR3 nucleotides: TGTGCCAGCAGCTCTGGGGCCGGCGCATGGACCCAGTACTTC. This sequence encodes CASSSGAGAWTQYF.

The rearrangement joins TRBV5-4 to TRBJ2-1; 15 bases are shared with TRBD2. Looked up from germline, CDR1 is SGHNT and CDR2 is YYREEE (reference sequence). The CDR3 contains 19 residues. Trimming removed 4 bases from V and 12 bases from J; junction bases left unmatched: 20. Written as DNA, the CDR3 is TGTGCCAGCAGCCCGCCGGGACTAGCGGGGGGCCTCGGAGGGCAACCGCAGTTCTTC. It encodes CASSPPGLAGGLGGQPQFF.

The chain uses TRBV5-1 and TRBJ2-7; 7 nucleotides align to TRBD2. The CDR3 totals 15 residues. Per germline, CDR1 SGHRS and CDR2 YFSETQ. The V and J ends lost 0 bases and 0 bases, in that order; junction bases with no gene match: 3. CDR3 residues: CASSLGEGNSYEQYF. In DNA, the CDR3 is TGCGCCAGCAGCTTGGGGGAGGGGAACTCCTACGAGCAGTACTTC.

The chain's CDR3 is CASSPGTGVMNTEAFF. CDR3 nucleotide sequence: TGTGCCAGCAGTCCCGGGACAGGAGTCATGAACACTGAAGCTTTCTTT. The chain recombines TRBV28 with TRBJ1-1; 8 bases are shared with TRBD1. The CDR3 is 16 amino acids. Germline V gene sequence: CDR1 MDHEN, CDR2 SYDVKM. Germline trimming cut 5 bases from V and 0 bases from J; bases unmatched to any gene: 8.